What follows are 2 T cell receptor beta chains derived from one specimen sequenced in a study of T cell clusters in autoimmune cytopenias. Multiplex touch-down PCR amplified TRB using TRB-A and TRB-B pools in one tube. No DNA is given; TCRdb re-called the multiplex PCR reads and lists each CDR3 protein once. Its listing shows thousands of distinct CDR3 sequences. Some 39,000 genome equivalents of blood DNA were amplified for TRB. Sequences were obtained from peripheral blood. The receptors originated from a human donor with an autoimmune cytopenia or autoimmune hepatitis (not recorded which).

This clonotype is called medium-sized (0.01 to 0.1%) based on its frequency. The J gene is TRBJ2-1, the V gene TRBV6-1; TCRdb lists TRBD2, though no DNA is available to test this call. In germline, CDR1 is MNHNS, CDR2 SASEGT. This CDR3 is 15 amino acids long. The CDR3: CASSASGGSYNEQFF.

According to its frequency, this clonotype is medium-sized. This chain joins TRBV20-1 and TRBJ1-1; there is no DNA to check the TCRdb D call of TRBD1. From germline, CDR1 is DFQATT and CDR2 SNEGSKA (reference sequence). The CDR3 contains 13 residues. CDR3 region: CSAQDRAETEAFF.